This TCR beta chain originates from a study of T-cell reconstitution after alpha-beta-depleted transplantation in children. Study outcomes and limitations: Surviving recipient T cells and thymic progenitors underlay high day-60 TCRbeta diversity in some patients. Where alpha-beta T cells came from about two months after transplant was reportedly several hundred expanded graft clones. Newly produced T cells mostly accounted for T-cell counts and diversity one year post-transplant.

TCRbeta library construction was performed incorporating unique molecular identifiers. TCRdb reanalysed the PCR reads using MiXCR and keeps one entry per CDR3 protein. The sample shows hundreds of thousands of distinct CDR3 sequences, 17% of them seen only once. Trimming shortened V by 8 bases and J by 0 bases, and 5 bases separated the two germline ends. This CDR3 comprises 12 residues. Germline V gene lookup returns CDR1 LNHDA and CDR2 SQIVND (reference sequence). Comments on this clonotype: What it recognizes is unknown.

J is TRBJ1-3 and V is TRBV19; D call uncertain. The source material was PBMCs, mostly from graft donor cells, sampled 360 days after TCRalphabeta/CD19-depleted stem cell transplant. This receptor was obtained from a male patient between 2 and 10 years old who had a stem cell transplant for acute lymphoblastic leukemia, so the T cells may come from the graft donor. CDR3 sequence (DNA): TGTGCCAGTTTGAGCTCTGGAAACACCATATATTTT. It codes for CASLSSGNTIYF.